The 11 T cell receptor beta chains given below trace back to one sample, sequenced in a study of shared clonotypes between healthy human individuals. Measured with immunoSEQ multiplex PCR; TCRdb has only the in-frame clones, and not every one. The sample shows 1,500,000 or so clones, roughly 96% of them seen only once. Sequenced material: naive CD4+ T cells sorted from blood. The subset was: CD45RA+ positively selected. The receptors were gathered from a man aged 25-40 years in good health.

CDR3 bases: TGTGCCACCAGCAGAGATAGAATGGTGAATGAGCAGTTCTTC. It specifies CATSRDRMVNEQFF. The rearrangement uses TRBV15 and TRBJ2-1; D ambiguous. This CDR3 region has 14 residues. Germline V gene data show CDR1 as LNHNV and CDR2 as YYDKDF (reference sequence). V lost 0 bases, J lost 7 bases, and 10 bases lay in between. Together with reference TRBV15 and TRBJ2-1, the CDR3 gives the full variable domain: DAMVIQNPRYQVTQFGKPVTLSCSQTLNHNVMYWYQQKSSQAPKLLFHYYDKDFNNEADTPDNFQSRRPNTSFCFLDIRSPGLGDTAMYLCATSRDRMVNEQFFGPGTRLTVL.

The V gene is TRBV18, the J gene TRBJ2-7, with D possibly being TRBD1 (5 bases). There are 16 residues in the CDR3. Germline V lookup: CDR1 KGHSH, CDR2 LQKENI. V lost 2 bases and J lost 6, with 20 bases in between. CDR3 DNA sequence: TGTGCCAGCTCACCAACTTCCGGAGACCTCAGGGTCGAGCAGTACTTC. Amino acids: CASSPTSGDLRVEQYF.

V gene TRBV5-1 combines with J gene TRBJ2-3; 7 nucleotides agree with TRBD2. The ends lost 2 bases at V and 2 bases at J; junction bases unmatched: 5. CDR1 and CDR2 from the germline V gene are SGHRS and YFSETQ. This CDR3 comprises 15 residues. The CDR3 bases are TGCGCCAGCAGCTTCCGGCGGGGGTCCACAGATACGCAGTATTTT. This codes for CASSFRRGSTDTQYF.

The CDR3 DNA is TGTGCCAGAAGCCCTCGGGGACAGGGCTGCTACGAGCAGTACTTC. Protein: CARSPRGQGCYEQYF. V is TRBV5-3 and J is TRBJ2-7, with TRBD1 matching 9 bases. TRBV5-3 is an open reading frame, and its role is uncertain. This CDR3 region has 15 residues. With 4 bases clipped from V and 3 bases from J, the junction kept 8 bases outside the gene matches.

This clone appeared a single time. The chain combines TRBV7-9 with TRBJ2-4; TRBD2 is a possible D gene (5 bases). The germline V gene encodes CDR1 SEHNR and CDR2 FQNEAQ (reference sequence). This CDR3 has 15 residues. V gave up 1 base and J gave up 0 bases, with 7 bases separating them. The CDR3 sequence: CASSLDGIAKNIQYF. The CDR3 DNA sequence: TGTGCCAGCAGCTTAGACGGGATAGCCAAAAACATTCAGTACTTC.

On this clone itself: Other DNA sequences within the sample encode an identical CDR3. The chain has TRBV6-5 and TRBJ2-1, with no clear D. The V end was cut by 0 bases, the J end by 5 bases, with 8 bases between. The length of the CDR3 is 14 residues. Germline values: CDR1 MNHEY, CDR2 SVGAGI. CDR3: CASSYSPRDNEQFF. DNA for the CDR3: TGTGCCAGCAGTTACTCCCCCCGGGACAATGAGCAGTTCTTC.

The chain couples TRBV6-5 to TRBJ1-1, with 7 bases fitting TRBD1. This CDR3 is 14 amino acids long. Trimming cost V 4 bases and J 3 bases; bases outside gene matches: 5. Germline values: CDR1 MNHEY, CDR2 SVGAGI. In nucleotides, the CDR3 is TGTGCCAGCAGTTGGGGGACAGCGGACACTGAAGCTTTCTTT. Translated, it gives CASSWGTADTEAFF.

On this clone itself: The same CDR3 arises from other DNA sequences in this sample as well. J is TRBJ2-6 and V is TRBV5-1; D ambiguous. The CDR3 sequence is 15 residues long. V lost 0 bases to trimming and J lost 1 base, with 5 bases between them. Germline assignment: CDR1 SGHRS and CDR2 YFSETQ. CDR3 DNA: TGCGCCAGCAGCTTGGGGATTTCTGGGGCCAACGTCCTGACTTTC. Translating gives CASSLGISGANVLTF.

The chain has TRBV7-9 and TRBJ2-1, with a weak D call TRBD1 (5 bases). The V and J ends lost 2 bases and 2 bases respectively, with 19 bases between them. Germline-derived CDR1 and CDR2 are SEHNR and FQNEAQ (reference sequence). This CDR3 comprises 18 residues. The DNA for the CDR3 is TGTGCCAGCAGCTTATGGAAGCCCCTAGAGACAGCCTACAATGAGCAGTTCTTC. The encoded protein is CASSLWKPLETAYNEQFF. The full variable domain, completed using reference TRBV7-9 and TRBJ2-1, is DTGVSQNPRHKITKRGQNVTFRCDPISEHNRLYWYRQTLGQGPEFLTYFQNEAQLEKSRLLSDRFSAERPKGSFSTLEIQRTEQGDSAMYLCASSLWKPLETAYNEQFFGPGTRLTVL.

The gene calls are TRBV7-9 and TRBJ2-1; a possible D gene is TRBD2 (6 bases). CDR3 size: 17 residues. Per the germline V gene, CDR1 is SEHNR and CDR2 is FQNEAQ (reference sequence). The germline V and J ends were trimmed by 3 bases and 0 bases, with 15 bases remaining between them. CDR3 loop: CASSFQQQEGSYNEQFF. The CDR3 DNA is TGTGCCAGCAGCTTCCAGCAGCAGGAGGGCTCCTACAATGAGCAGTTCTTC.

This clone has only one observation. The same CDR3 also results from other DNA sequences found in this sample. The gene calls are TRBV5-1 and TRBJ1-5; D uncertain. Germline-derived CDR1 and CDR2 are SGHRS and YFSETQ. Deletions cut 0 bases from V and 5 bases from J, with 6 bases between. The CDR3 is 13 amino acids. The CDR3 spells CASSLAADQPQHF. CDR3 nucleotide sequence: TGCGCCAGCAGCTTGGCTGCGGATCAGCCCCAGCATTTT. Filled out from reference TRBV5-1 and TRBJ1-5, the complete variable domain reads KAGVTQTPRYLIKTRGQQVTLSCSPISGHRSVSWYQQTPGQGLQFLFEYFSETQRNKGNFPGRFSGRQFSNSRSEMNVSTLELGDSALYLCASSLAADQPQHFGDGTRLSIL.